This T cell receptor (beta chain) was retrieved from a study of blood T cell repertoires in COVID-19. Study-level information: Spain, Italy and the United States supplied samples that represented acute and convalescent COVID-19. PBMCs, B-cell-depleted T cells, or T cells were the source of the cDNA or gDNA that made up the material.

Authors' data handling: Counts of nucleated cells, estimated from reference gene primer amplification, were obtained. TCRdb's copy holds only in-frame clones and misses some; the assay was immunoSEQ multiplex PCR. That table supplies the V and J calls and clone size; D and trimming were determined from the DNA. The table shows about 320,000 clones, with roughly 85% occurring only once. Clinical history reported by participants formed the basis on which cohorts were assigned. The CDR3 has 14 residues. Germline loops: CDR1 LNHDA, CDR2 SQIVND (reference sequence). After removal of 3 bases from V and 2 bases from J, the junction contained 3 bases not matched to a gene.

The origin of this receptor is a woman aged 30 to 39 who had been exposed to COVID-19. The chain uses TRBV19 and TRBJ2-5; 7 bases are shared with TRBD1. Source material: PBMCs or T cells enriched from blood (not recorded which). The CDR3 DNA follows: TGTGCCAGTAGTATCGGGACAGCACAAGAGACCCAGTACTTC. Translating it yields CASSIGTAQETQYF.